The 27 T cell receptor beta chains reported below all come from one sample, sequenced in a study of blood T cell repertoires in COVID-19. Sequenced by immunoSEQ multiplex PCR; TCRdb stores in-frame clones only, minus some. Counted here are some 240,000 clones, roughly 89% occurring once; the ten biggest clones make up 3.5% to 5.5%. Sequenced sample: peripheral blood. These receptors all stem from a woman aged 40 to 49 who had recovered from COVID-19.

The J gene is TRBJ2-1, the V gene TRBV29-1; 8 positions agree with TRBD1. Germline V lookup: CDR1 SQVTM, CDR2 ANQGSEA. Germline trimming cut 6 bases from V and 9 bases from J; bases unmatched to any gene: 7. CDR3 length: 12 amino acids. CDR3 in amino acids: CSVDRDEGEQFF. Here the CDR3 DNA reads TGCAGCGTGGACAGGGACGAAGGTGAGCAGTTCTTC.

The chain employs TRBV4-1 and TRBJ1-5, with a possible D match to TRBD1 (6 bases). This CDR3 is 16 amino acids long. The V end was cut by 0 bases, the J end by 6 bases, with 15 bases between. From germline, CDR1 is MGHRA and CDR2 YSYEKL. Written as DNA, the CDR3 is TGCGCCAGCAGCCAAGATCCGGGAGGGGGTCGTCAGCCCCAGCATTTT. It specifies CASSQDPGGGRQPQHF.

The J gene is TRBJ1-3, the V gene TRBV19; D is perhaps TRBD1 (5 bases). V lost 6 bases and J 4 bases, leaving 13 bases between the germline ends. This CDR3 comprises 14 residues. Per germline, CDR1 LNHDA and CDR2 SQIVND (reference sequence). This CDR3 is CASSTWGLGNTIYF. Here the CDR3 DNA reads TGTGCCAGTAGCACCTGGGGACTAGGAAACACCATATATTTT.

The rearrangement uses TRBV19 and TRBJ1-5, with D possibly matching TRBD1 (6 bases). The CDR3 totals 15 residues. In germline, CDR1 is LNHDA, CDR2 SQIVND (reference sequence). V lost 5 bases and J lost 4, with 15 bases in between. The DNA for the CDR3 is TGTGCCAGTAGTTGGGACACCCAGTGGAATCAGCCCCAGCATTTT. This encodes CASSWDTQWNQPQHF.

This clone appeared a single time. The chain employs TRBV19 and TRBJ1-6, with D perhaps TRBD1 (6 bases). V was shortened by 6 bases and J by 11 bases, with 17 bases between the two germline ends. Looked up from germline, CDR1 is LNHDA and CDR2 is SQIVND (reference sequence). The CDR3 extends over 14 amino acids. In DNA form, the CDR3 reads TGTGCCAGTAGCGGCCCCTGGACAGAGGCACCCCTCCACTTT. Its translation: CASSGPWTEAPLHF.

The chain joins TRBV6-5 to TRBJ1-2, with D perhaps matching TRBD1 (5 bases). The CDR3 covers 13 residues. Germline V gene lookup returns CDR1 MNHEY and CDR2 SVGAGI. Trimming took 6 bases from V and 2 from J, leaving 10 bases between them. The CDR3 region is CASRRDGNYGYTF. CDR3 DNA sequence: TGTGCCAGCAGGCGGGACGGCAACTATGGCTACACCTTC.

The V and J genes are TRBV6-2 or TRBV6-3 and TRBJ1-5; no reliable D call. In germline, CDR1 is MNHEY, CDR2 SVGEGT. The V end was cut by 5 bases, the J end by 4 bases, with 6 bases between. The CDR3 runs to 12 residues. The CDR3 loop reads CASSRGNQPQHF. CDR3 nucleotide sequence: TGTGCCAGCAGTCGAGGTAATCAGCCCCAGCATTTT.

The CDR3, as DNA: TGTGCCAGCAGCTCGTGGGGGACAGGGTATACTGAAGCTTTCTTT. It is translated as CASSSWGTGYTEAFF. The chain is built from TRBV5-4 and TRBJ1-1; 9 bases line up with TRBD1. CDR1 is SGHNT and CDR2 is YYREEE in the germline V gene (reference sequence). The CDR3 extends over 15 amino acids. Trimming removed 3 bases from V and 5 bases from J; junction bases left unmatched: 8.

The V and J genes are TRBV6-2 or TRBV6-3 and TRBJ2-7, with 7 bases aligning to TRBD1. V lost 4 bases and J lost 13; bases outside the gene matches: 10. Germline assignment: CDR1 MNHEY and CDR2 SVGEGT. The CDR3 is made up of 12 amino acids. The DNA of the CDR3 is TGTGCCAGCAGTTCCGGGACAGCCTTAACTTACGTC. This translates into CASSSGTALTYV.

The chain links TRBV24-1 to TRBJ2-5, with a possible D match to TRBD2 (5 bases). The V gene's germline CDR1 is KGHDR and CDR2 SFDVKD. The CDR3 sequence is 13 residues long. V gave up 2 bases and J gave up 5 bases, with 8 bases separating them. CDR3 sequence reads: CATSDSGGETQYF. The CDR3 DNA reads TGTGCCACCAGTGATTCGGGCGGGGAGACCCAGTACTTC.

Remarks on this clone: The same CDR3 can be traced to other DNA sequences in this sample. The chain joins TRBV3-1 (or the pseudogene TRBV3-2) to TRBJ1-3, with 8 bases matching TRBD1. Germline loops: CDR1 LGHDT, CDR2 YNNKEL (reference sequence). V dropped 6 bases and J dropped 3; count of bases not matched to a gene: 4. CDR3 length: 14 residues. The CDR3 protein is CASSQTGDGNTIYF. CDR3 nucleotide sequence: TGTGCCAGCAGTCAGACAGGGGATGGAAACACCATATATTTT.

Only a few counts were recorded for this clone. J is TRBJ2-2 and V is TRBV10-1; 12 positions agree with TRBD2. Germline loops: CDR1 WNHNN, CDR2 SYGVQD (reference sequence). The CDR3 consists of 19 residues. Trimming cost V 3 bases and J 1 base; bases outside gene matches: 9. The CDR3 is CASSDRTWGLAGNTGELFF. DNA for the CDR3: TGCGCCAGCAGTGACAGAACTTGGGGACTAGCGGGGAACACCGGGGAGCTGTTTTTT.

Note on this clone: A junction boundary mismatches the germline segment, possibly from a read error. The V call is TRBV28, the J call TRBJ1-2, with D hard to call. The CDR3 runs to 10 residues. The germline V gene encodes CDR1 MDHEN and CDR2 SYDVKM. This chain's CDR3 is CASSSRTLHF. Here the CDR3 DNA reads TGTGCCAGCAGTTCCCGGACTTTACACTTC.

There are a few counts of this clone. The chain links TRBV6-2 or TRBV6-3 to TRBJ2-2, with 13 bases aligning to TRBD2. V dropped 6 bases and J dropped 7; count of bases not matched to a gene: 8. This CDR3 contains 16 residues. Germline values: CDR1 MNHEY, CDR2 SVGEGT. CDR3 in amino acids: CASSPGLAGVDGELFF. The CDR3 DNA follows: TGTGCCAGCAGCCCCGGACTAGCGGGGGTGGACGGGGAGCTGTTTTTT.

V and J are TRBV28 and TRBJ1-5, with D maybe TRBD1 (5 bases). The V end lost 10 bases, the J end lost 1 base, and 14 bases lay between the germline ends. The CDR3 has 14 amino acids. Germline V gives CDR1 MDHEN, CDR2 SYDVKM. CDR3 bases: TGTGCCACAGGGACGGGGGGGAGCAATCAGCCCCAGCATTTT. Residues: CATGTGGSNQPQHF.

A single count supports this clone. The chain links TRBV5-4 to TRBJ2-2; maybe TRBD2 (6 bases). The CDR3 length is 20 residues. Trimming left V 0 bases short and J 0 bases short, with 21 bases between. The germline V gene has CDR1 SGHNT and CDR2 YYREEE (reference sequence). The CDR3 sequence is CASSLGVVGSGTSNTGELFF. Written as DNA, the CDR3 is TGTGCCAGCAGCTTGGGAGTCGTAGGTAGCGGCACGTCGAACACCGGGGAGCTGTTTTTT.

Notes on this clone: The sample has other DNA sequences that encode this CDR3 too. The chain links TRBV27 to TRBJ1-2; 7 bases are a match to TRBD1. V dropped 6 bases and J dropped 7; count of bases not matched to a gene: 2. Germline loops: CDR1 MNHEY, CDR2 SMNVEV (reference sequence). The CDR3 has 11 residues. This chain's CDR3 is CASSQGGGYTF. The CDR3 DNA reads as TGTGCCAGCAGCCAGGGGGGTGGCTACACCTTC.

This chain joins TRBV11-2 and TRBJ2-3; 9 bases fit TRBD2. The germline V gene has CDR1 SGHAT and CDR2 FQNNGV. Losses at the gene ends were 5 bases for V and 2 bases for J; bases not matched to a gene: 14. The length of the CDR3 is 18 residues. For the CDR3, the DNA is TGTGCCAGCAGCCGACAGGGCATAGCGGGGGCTTCCACAGATACGCAGTATTTT. This sequence encodes CASSRQGIAGASTDTQYF.

This chain uses TRBV7-6 with TRBJ2-5; perhaps TRBD2 as D (6 bases). The ends were cut back, 5 bases at V and 1 base at J, with 11 bases in the middle. The CDR3 spans 14 residues. CDR1 is SGHVS, CDR2 FNYEAQ, per germline. CDR3 sequence: CASSASGGQETQYF. CDR3 nucleotide sequence: TGTGCCAGCAGCGCCTCCGGGGGCCAAGAGACCCAGTACTTC.

This rearrangement joins TRBV5-1 to TRBJ2-7, with 9 bases lining up with TRBD2. The length of the CDR3 is 14 residues. From germline, CDR1 is SGHRS and CDR2 YFSETQ. V gave up 4 bases and J gave up 3 bases; unmatched junction bases: 5. The CDR3, as DNA: TGCGCCAGCAGCGAGATAGCGGGGGTCTACGAGCAGTACTTC. The encoded protein is CASSEIAGVYEQYF.

J is TRBJ1-1 and V is TRBV6-5; 8 nucleotides match TRBD1. CDR1 and CDR2 (germline): MNHEY, SVGAGI. CDR3 length: 14 amino acids. V dropped 7 bases and J dropped 8; count of bases not matched to a gene: 12. In DNA form, the CDR3 reads TGTGCCAGCACGCCAGGGGGCCTGTCCACCGAAGCTTTCTTT. Protein sequence: CASTPGGLSTEAFF.

V is TRBV7-9 and J is TRBJ2-1, with D possibly matching TRBD2 (5 bases). Germline loops: CDR1 SEHNR, CDR2 FQNEAQ (reference sequence). V shed 7 bases and J shed 8 bases, with 27 bases lying between them. This CDR3 has 17 residues. CDR3 sequence reads: CASTFGIGKAQMDEQFF. The CDR3 coding sequence is TGTGCCAGCACCTTCGGGATCGGCAAAGCGCAGATGGATGAGCAGTTCTTC.

The chain combines TRBV28 with TRBJ2-7, with 7 bases fitting TRBD1. CDR3 size: 16 residues. The germline V gene encodes CDR1 MDHEN and CDR2 SYDVKM. V shed 7 bases, J shed 1 base, and the junction held 13 bases outside the gene matches. The DNA of the CDR3 is TGTGCCAGCAATATCCAATCGACAGGGTCGTCCTACGAGCAGTACTTC. Translating gives CASNIQSTGSSYEQYF.

The rearrangement joins TRBV2 to TRBJ1-6; 7 bases are a match to TRBD1. This CDR3 spans 14 amino acids. V trimming: 4 bases; J trimming: 8 bases; junction bases outside the gene matches: 5. The germline CDR1 and CDR2 sequences are SNHLY and FYNNEI. The CDR3 region is CASSVGQIDSPLHF. The CDR3 DNA reads as TGTGCCAGCAGTGTGGGACAGATCGATTCACCCCTCCACTTT. The full variable domain, in which reference TRBV2 and TRBJ1-6 provide the parts outside the CDR3, is EPEVTQTPSHQVTQMGQEVILRCVPISNHLYFYWYRQILGQKVEFLVSFYNNEISEKSEIFDDQFSVERPDGSNFTLKIRSTKLEDSAMYFCASSVGQIDSPLHFGNGTRLTVT.

This clone was picked up a small number of times. The chain couples TRBV4-2 to TRBJ1-3; 7 nucleotides match TRBD1. Germline V gives CDR1 LGHNA, CDR2 YNFKEQ. The ends lost 3 bases at V and 0 bases at J; junction bases unmatched: 8. This CDR3 spans 17 amino acids. The CDR3 sequence is CASSQSDGQASGNTIYF. The CDR3 region has the DNA TGTGCCAGCAGCCAGTCGGATGGACAGGCCTCTGGAAACACCATATATTTT.

The chain has TRBV10-3 and TRBJ1-4; 8 bases map to TRBD1. The V and J ends lost 5 bases and 8 bases, in that order; junction bases with no gene match: 10. The CDR3 sequence is 15 residues long. Per germline, CDR1 ENHRY and CDR2 SYGVKD. CDR3 residues: CAISWGGTGEEKLFF. For the CDR3, the DNA is TGTGCCATCAGTTGGGGCGGGACAGGCGAGGAAAAACTGTTTTTT.

The chain combines TRBV7-9 with TRBJ1-2; D unresolved. Trimming cost V 3 bases and J 7 bases, with 12 bases left between them. Germline V gene sequence: CDR1 SEHNR, CDR2 FQNEAQ (reference sequence). The CDR3 loop spans 13 amino acids. The CDR3 DNA reads as TGTGCCAGCAGCTTTCAAGAGGGTGGTGGCTACACCTTC. It is translated as CASSFQEGGGYTF.